The source of this TCR gamma chain is a study of Vδ1+ human thymocytes. A word on this clone: Its specificity is not known.

Looked up from germline, CDR1 is VENAVY and CDR2 is YDSYNSRV. J lost 5 bases, V lost 5 bases, and 6 bases had no gene match. This CDR3 spans 12 amino acids. The template was reverse-transcribed extracted RNA. The CDR3 regions were amplified by multiplex PCR from V-gene primers to a constant-region primer. TCRdb fed the multiplex PCR reads to CATT. The data contain about 36,000 gamma-chain clones, around 20% of them seen just once; the ten biggest clones take up roughly 2%. Regarding the study as a whole: Many TRG clonotypes were shared between donors; TRD repertoires were essentially private. Thymic delta-chain repertoires held roughly 20% Vdelta2 sequences and few Vdelta3, despite high sort purity. In the thymus, TRG and TRD repertoires looked highly polyclonal with Gaussian CDR3 lengths.

The sorted cells were CD3+ Vdelta1+ Vdelta2- thymocytes from alphabeta-depleted thymus. This clonotype was obtained from a girl under two years old who had congenital heart surgery. J is TRGJ1 or TRGJ2 and V is TRGV8. The sequenced sample was Vdelta1+ gamma-delta thymocytes from the thymus. The sample's subset: FACS-sorted CD3+ TCRalphabeta- TCRVdelta1+ TCRVdelta2- thymocytes. Here the CDR3 reads CATWAFHYKKLF. The CDR3 DNA is TGTGCCACCTGGGCCTTCCATTATAAGAAACTCTTT.